The TCR beta chain under discussion was sequenced for a study of preoperative IRX-2 immunotherapy in early breast cancer. Data came from immunoSEQ multiplex PCR; TCRdb stores just in-frame clones and leaves some out. This table holds tens of thousands of clones, roughly 82% found once. This clone was detected once. This CDR3 comprises 14 residues. Germline V gene sequence: CDR1 MNHGY, CDR2 SAAAGT. V was clipped by 7 bases and J by 6 bases, with 18 bases between them. Treatment indicated: preoperative locoregional IRX-2 cytokine immunotherapy. Patients received preoperative, locoregional IRX-2 cytokine immunotherapy in a phase Ib study.

The sequence was collected from a human donor with breast cancer. Sequences were derived from lymph node tissue, sampled after IRX-2 immunotherapy. V gene TRBV6-8 combines with J gene TRBJ1-2; no clear D. The CDR3: CASTLPGTEDGYTF. DNA for the CDR3: TGTGCCAGCACCTTACCGGGTACCGAGGATGGCTACACCTTC.